This is a list of T cell receptor beta chains from one sample in a study of quantifying T cell responses using KT2 cells. TCRdb analysed the UMI-ligation and nested PCR reads with MiXCR anew, one entry per CDR3 protein. The sample lists 42,000 or so distinct CDR3 sequences; 17% were seen once. Sequencing input: PBMCs spiked with cells of the T cell clone KT2. The receptors stem from a human donor. The CDR3 runs from the conserved cysteine through the conserved F or W. A D gene is named only where the DNA matches it firmly. The size entry is marked missing in some rows and otherwise reads once, few, many or a size class.

abundance: few
d_gene: NA
v_gene: TRBV29-1
len: 12
j_gene: TRBJ1-5
CDR3nt: TGCAGCGTGGGGGAGAGCAATCAGCCCCAGCATTTT
CDR3aa: CSVGESNQPQHF

abundance: many
d_gene: NA
v_gene: TRBV20-1
len: 14
j_gene: TRBJ2-4
CDR3nt: TGCAGTGCTACGGACAGACGAGCCAAAAACATTCAGTACTTC
CDR3aa: CSATDRRAKNIQYF

abundance: few
d_gene: NA
v_gene: TRBV7-9
len: 16
j_gene: TRBJ2-3
CDR3nt: TGTGCCACCGGAGCCTTCGGCTTGGGAGGAGCAGATACGCAGTATTTT
CDR3aa: CATGAFGLGGADTQYF

abundance: few
d_gene: NA
v_gene: TRBV6-5
len: 16
j_gene: TRBJ2-1
CDR3nt: TGTGCCAGCAGTTATGCGGATAGCGCCTCCTACAATGAGCAGTTCTTC
CDR3aa: CASSYADSASYNEQFF

abundance: few
d_gene: NA
v_gene: TRBV20-1
len: 10
j_gene: TRBJ1-5
CDR3nt: TGCAGTGCTAGTAGCGGGCCCCAGCATTTT
CDR3aa: CSASSGPQHF

abundance: few
d_gene: NA
v_gene: TRBV9
len: 14
j_gene: TRBJ1-1
CDR3nt: TGTGCCAGCAGCGTAGGGAACATGAACACTGAAGCTTTCTTT
CDR3aa: CASSVGNMNTEAFF

abundance: few
d_gene: NA
v_gene: TRBV12-3/TRBV12-4
len: 13
j_gene: TRBJ1-1
CDR3nt: TGTGCCAGCAGTTCCGACGGGGTTCTTGAAGCTTTCTTT
CDR3aa: CASSSDGVLEAFF

abundance: few
d_gene: NA
v_gene: TRBV6-1
len: 12
j_gene: TRBJ1-2
CDR3nt: TGTGCCAGCAGGGCAGACCCAACTGGCTACACCTTC
CDR3aa: CASRADPTGYTF

abundance: large
d_gene: TRBD1
v_gene: TRBV12-3/TRBV12-4
len: 15
j_gene: TRBJ1-2
CDR3nt: TGTGCCAGCAGTTTAGAGGCAGGGGGCGTTTATGGCTACACCTTC
CDR3aa: CASSLEAGGVYGYTF

abundance: few
d_gene: NA
v_gene: TRBV20-1
len: 11
j_gene: TRBJ1-2
CDR3nt: TGCAGTGCCAGGCCGACGAAAGGCTACACCTTC
CDR3aa: CSARPTKGYTF

abundance: few
d_gene: NA
v_gene: TRBV12-3/TRBV12-4
len: 13
j_gene: TRBJ2-3
CDR3nt: TGTGCCAGCAGTTTTATGACGACAGATACGCAGTATTTT
CDR3aa: CASSFMTTDTQYF

abundance: few
d_gene: NA
v_gene: TRBV28
len: 14
j_gene: TRBJ1-5
CDR3nt: TGTGCCAGCAGTTTTCGCCAGATCGATCAGCCCCAGCATTTT
CDR3aa: CASSFRQIDQPQHF

abundance: NA
d_gene: NA
v_gene: TRBV6-1
len: 13
j_gene: TRBJ1-5
CDR3nt: TGTGCCAGCAGTGTAGACAGAGATCAGCCCCAGCATTTT
CDR3aa: CASSVDRDQPQHF

abundance: NA
d_gene: TRBD1
v_gene: TRBV2
len: 15
j_gene: TRBJ2-1
CDR3nt: TGTGCCAGCAGTGGTCCGGGACAGGGGGCCGATGAGCAGTTCTTC
CDR3aa: CASSGPGQGADEQFF

abundance: NA
d_gene: TRBD2
v_gene: TRBV6-5
len: 19
j_gene: TRBJ2-1
CDR3nt: TGTGCCAGCAGTACGTTTAGAAGAAGCGGGAGAGGGTCCTACAATGAGCAGTTCTTC
CDR3aa: CASSTFRRSGRGSYNEQFF

abundance: NA
d_gene: TRBD1
v_gene: TRBV6-5
len: 13
j_gene: TRBJ1-1
CDR3nt: TGTGCCAGCAAGGCAGGGGGCCGTGGTGAAGCTTTCTTT
CDR3aa: CASKAGGRGEAFF

abundance: few
d_gene: TRBD1
v_gene: TRBV6-1
len: 15
j_gene: TRBJ1-5
CDR3nt: TGTGCCAGCAGTGAAGCATCCGGACGGACAGGAGGGCAGCATTTT
CDR3aa: CASSEASGRTGGQHF

abundance: NA
d_gene: TRBD2
v_gene: TRBV3-1
len: 16
j_gene: TRBJ2-5
CDR3nt: TGTGCCAGCAGCCAAAGGACTAGCGGGAGTCTTGAGACCCAGTACTTC
CDR3aa: CASSQRTSGSLETQYF

abundance: NA
d_gene: TRBD2
v_gene: TRBV7-6
len: 16
j_gene: TRBJ2-3
CDR3nt: TGTGCCAGCAGCTTAGTCGGGGGGATAAGCACAGATACGCAGTATTTT
CDR3aa: CASSLVGGISTDTQYF

abundance: NA
d_gene: NA
v_gene: TRBV18
len: 13
j_gene: TRBJ2-2
CDR3nt: TGTGCCAGCTCACCGGACATCACCGGGGAGCTGTTTTTT
CDR3aa: CASSPDITGELFF

abundance: few
d_gene: TRBD1
v_gene: TRBV4-2
len: 15
j_gene: TRBJ2-1
CDR3nt: TGTGCCAGCAGAGCGGGGACAGGGGCCTCCAATGAGCAGTTCTTC
CDR3aa: CASRAGTGASNEQFF

abundance: few
d_gene: NA
v_gene: TRBV10-3
len: 16
j_gene: TRBJ2-3
CDR3nt: TGTGCCATCGGGGATCGAGGGGATAGTAGCACAGATACGCAGTATTTT
CDR3aa: CAIGDRGDSSTDTQYF

abundance: few
d_gene: TRBD1
v_gene: TRBV4-1
len: 16
j_gene: TRBJ1-3
CDR3nt: TGCGCCAGCAGCAAACCGGGACAGGAAAGGGTTGACACCATATATTTT
CDR3aa: CASSKPGQERVDTIYF

abundance: few
d_gene: NA
v_gene: TRBV21-1
len: 16
j_gene: TRBJ2-1
CDR3nt: TGTGCCAGCAGCAAAGGAGGACTAGCGGGAGATCACGAGCAGTTCTTC
CDR3aa: CASSKGGLAGDHEQFF

abundance: NA
d_gene: NA
v_gene: TRBV12-3/TRBV12-4
len: 13
j_gene: TRBJ1-2
CDR3nt: TGTGCCAGCAGTCCAGACGGGGCCTTAAGCTACACCTTC
CDR3aa: CASSPDGALSYTF

abundance: few
d_gene: NA
v_gene: TRBV2
len: 15
j_gene: TRBJ2-2
CDR3nt: TGTGCCAGCAGTGTACAGGACCCGAACACCGGGGAGCTGTTTTTT
CDR3aa: CASSVQDPNTGELFF

abundance: NA
d_gene: NA
v_gene: TRBV20-1
len: 12
j_gene: TRBJ2-1
CDR3nt: TGCAGTGCTAGTCGACTAGAAAATGAGCAGTTCTTC
CDR3aa: CSASRLENEQFF

abundance: few
d_gene: NA
v_gene: TRBV7-2
len: 14
j_gene: TRBJ2-4
CDR3nt: TGTGCCAGCAGCCTATCTCGGGAACAAAACATTCAGTACTTC
CDR3aa: CASSLSREQNIQYF

abundance: few
d_gene: TRBD1
v_gene: TRBV27
len: 17
j_gene: TRBJ1-5
CDR3nt: TGTGCCAGCAGTCCGGGGACAGGGTTATATAGCAATCAGCCCCAGCATTTT
CDR3aa: CASSPGTGLYSNQPQHF

abundance: NA
d_gene: TRBD2
v_gene: TRBV4-2
len: 17
j_gene: TRBJ2-7
CDR3nt: TGTGCCAGCAGCCATGGGGTAGGGACTAGCCTACTCTACGAGCAGTACTTC
CDR3aa: CASSHGVGTSLLYEQYF

abundance: NA
d_gene: TRBD1
v_gene: TRBV27
len: 12
j_gene: TRBJ1-2
CDR3nt: TGTGCCAGCAGTCCTACAGGGGAGGGCTACACCTTC
CDR3aa: CASSPTGEGYTF

abundance: NA
d_gene: NA
v_gene: TRBV19
len: 11
j_gene: TRBJ2-1
CDR3nt: TGTGCCAGTAAGGATTACAATGAGCAGTTCTTC
CDR3aa: CASKDYNEQFF

abundance: NA
d_gene: NA
v_gene: TRBV7-2
len: 15
j_gene: TRBJ2-7
CDR3nt: TGTGCCAGCAGCTTAGGCAGCCGGGGAGCTTCCGAGCAGTACTTC
CDR3aa: CASSLGSRGASEQYF

abundance: few
d_gene: TRBD1
v_gene: TRBV5-1
len: 14
j_gene: TRBJ2-3
CDR3nt: TGCGCCAGCGGATTGACAGGGGACACAGATACGCAGTATTTT
CDR3aa: CASGLTGDTDTQYF

abundance: few
d_gene: NA
v_gene: TRBV3-1
len: 16
j_gene: TRBJ2-3
CDR3nt: TGTGCCAGCAGAGAATCGGGACTCCGAAATACAGATACGCAGTATTTT
CDR3aa: CASRESGLRNTDTQYF

abundance: many
d_gene: NA
v_gene: TRBV11-2
len: 15
j_gene: TRBJ2-1
CDR3nt: TGTGCCAGCAGCTTAGGCCGGGACCCCTCCAATGAGCAGTTCTTC
CDR3aa: CASSLGRDPSNEQFF

abundance: NA
d_gene: NA
v_gene: TRBV28
len: 14
j_gene: TRBJ1-6
CDR3nt: TGTGCCAGCAGTTTGGAGGACAGAACCAAACCCCTCCACTTT
CDR3aa: CASSLEDRTKPLHF

abundance: few
d_gene: NA
v_gene: TRBV20-1
len: 13
j_gene: TRBJ1-1
CDR3nt: TGCAGTGCTAGCCGGAGGGCCCGCACTGAAGCTTTCTTT
CDR3aa: CSASRRARTEAFF

abundance: few
d_gene: NA
v_gene: TRBV14
len: 18
j_gene: TRBJ1-4
CDR3nt: TGTGCCAGCAGCCGATGGAGGCAGGGTAAACCCGGTGGTGAAAAACTGTTTTTT
CDR3aa: CASSRWRQGKPGGEKLFF

abundance: NA
d_gene: TRBD2
v_gene: TRBV7-2
len: 15
j_gene: TRBJ2-1
CDR3nt: TGTGCCAGCAGCCCGAGGACTAGCGGGGAGAATGAGCAGTTCTTC
CDR3aa: CASSPRTSGENEQFF

abundance: NA
d_gene: NA
v_gene: TRBV6-6
len: 18
j_gene: TRBJ1-5
CDR3nt: TGTGCCAGCAGTTACCCGCTGCGCGCGGACCCTAAGGAGAAGCCCCAGCATTTT
CDR3aa: CASSYPLRADPKEKPQHF

abundance: many
d_gene: NA
v_gene: TRBV13
len: 16
j_gene: TRBJ2-7
CDR3nt: TGTGCCAGCAGCCGTACTTGGGGCTCAAGCTCCTACGAGCAGTACTTC
CDR3aa: CASSRTWGSSSYEQYF

abundance: many
d_gene: NA
v_gene: TRBV18
len: 16
j_gene: TRBJ2-1
CDR3nt: TGTGCCAGCTCACCAGGGCCTCGGTCTTTCACCAATGAGCAGTTCTTC
CDR3aa: CASSPGPRSFTNEQFF

abundance: few
d_gene: NA
v_gene: TRBV20-1
len: 12
j_gene: TRBJ2-3
CDR3nt: TGCAGTGCTAGAGATCACGGGGATACGCAGTATTTT
CDR3aa: CSARDHGDTQYF

abundance: many
d_gene: TRBD2
v_gene: TRBV6-2/TRBV6-3
len: 18
j_gene: TRBJ2-7
CDR3nt: TGTGCCAGCAGTTATTCGAGAGGACTAGCGGGGGCCTCCTACGAGCAGTACTTC
CDR3aa: CASSYSRGLAGASYEQYF

abundance: NA
d_gene: NA
v_gene: TRBV6-2/TRBV6-3
len: 15
j_gene: TRBJ1-3
CDR3nt: TGTGCCAGCAGTTACCCGGACGTACCTGGAAACACCATATATTTT
CDR3aa: CASSYPDVPGNTIYF

abundance: few
d_gene: NA
v_gene: TRBV7-9
len: 11
j_gene: TRBJ2-5
CDR3nt: TGTGCCAGCAGCTTAGTTGAGACCCAGTACTTC
CDR3aa: CASSLVETQYF

abundance: NA
d_gene: TRBD1
v_gene: TRBV6-5
len: 14
j_gene: TRBJ1-6
CDR3nt: TGTGCCACCCTCCCCGGGACAGGGGGTTCACCCCTCCACTTT
CDR3aa: CATLPGTGGSPLHF

abundance: NA
d_gene: NA
v_gene: TRBV11-2
len: 12
j_gene: TRBJ2-3
CDR3nt: TGTGCCAGCAGCTTTGGAGCGGATACGCAGTATTTT
CDR3aa: CASSFGADTQYF

abundance: few
d_gene: NA
v_gene: TRBV9
len: 13
j_gene: TRBJ2-3
CDR3nt: TGTGCCAGCAGCGGGGAGGTGGTAGATACGCAGTATTTT
CDR3aa: CASSGEVVDTQYF

abundance: few
d_gene: NA
v_gene: TRBV6-5
len: 13
j_gene: TRBJ1-2
CDR3nt: TGTGCCAGCAGTTACTCAGGGCAGCGAGGCTACACCTTC
CDR3aa: CASSYSGQRGYTF

abundance: few
d_gene: TRBD1
v_gene: TRBV7-9
len: 15
j_gene: TRBJ1-4
CDR3nt: TGTGCCAGCAGCAAGGGACAGGGGGTAGACGAAAAACTGTTTTTT
CDR3aa: CASSKGQGVDEKLFF

abundance: NA
d_gene: TRBD1
v_gene: TRBV7-9
len: 14
j_gene: TRBJ2-5
CDR3nt: TGTGCCAGCAGCTTTACAGGGGGCGCAGAGACCCAGTACTTC
CDR3aa: CASSFTGGAETQYF

abundance: many
d_gene: NA
v_gene: TRBV6-1
len: 15
j_gene: TRBJ2-6
CDR3nt: TGTGCCAGCAGCCATCAAGTCTCTGGGGCCAACGTCCTGACTTTC
CDR3aa: CASSHQVSGANVLTF

abundance: NA
d_gene: NA
v_gene: TRBV29-1
len: 15
j_gene: TRBJ1-2
CDR3nt: TGCAGCGTTGAGAATACAGGGTTTCCGACTAATGGCTACACCTTC
CDR3aa: CSVENTGFPTNGYTF

abundance: few
d_gene: TRBD1
v_gene: TRBV2
len: 12
j_gene: TRBJ2-5
CDR3nt: TGTGCCAGCAGCGACAGGGCAGGGACCCAGTACTTC
CDR3aa: CASSDRAGTQYF

abundance: NA
d_gene: NA
v_gene: TRBV28
len: 14
j_gene: TRBJ1-1
CDR3nt: TGTGCCAGCAGACTAACAGGTATCAACACTGAAGCTTTCTTT
CDR3aa: CASRLTGINTEAFF

abundance: NA
d_gene: NA
v_gene: TRBV12-3/TRBV12-4
len: 12
j_gene: TRBJ1-1
CDR3nt: TGTGCCAGCAGTATTAGTATTAGCCGTTTAATCTTT
CDR3aa: CASSISISRLIF

abundance: NA
d_gene: NA
v_gene: TRBV7-2
len: 17
j_gene: TRBJ2-7
CDR3nt: TGTGCCAGCAGCTTAGGACCCCCGGGGCAGGGCTTCTACGAGCAGTACTTC
CDR3aa: CASSLGPPGQGFYEQYF